Below, 10 T cell receptor beta chains from the same sample are listed, as sequenced in a study of T cell repertoires in aging, cancer and after chemotherapy. Amplification of TCR beta used genomic DNA extracted from peripheral blood. Multiplex touch-down PCR with TRB-A/B primers amplified rearranged V-D-J TRB sequences. TCRdb recomputed calls from the multiplex PCR reads with MiXCR, one row per CDR3 protein. The sample carries about 13,000 distinct CDR3 sequences, 20% to 30% recorded once. What was sequenced was blood. These TCRs come from a human donor in good health.

This clonotype is labeled medium-sized. The chain uses TRBV19 and TRBJ1-1; D possibly corresponds to TRBD1 (5 bases). This CDR3 has 14 residues. V lost 2 bases to trimming and J lost 5 bases, with 12 bases between them. Germline values: CDR1 LNHDA, CDR2 SQIVND (reference sequence). In DNA, the CDR3 is TGTGCCAGTAGTATACAGGGACGTAGGACTGAAGCTTTCTTT. Translated: CASSIQGRRTEAFF. The whole variable domain, remainder taken from reference TRBV19 and TRBJ1-1, is DGGITQSPKYLFRKEGQNVTLSCEQNLNHDAMYWYRQDPGQGLRLIYYSQIVNDFQKGDIAEGYSVSREKKESFPLTVTSAQKNPTAFYLCASSIQGRRTEAFFGQGTRLTVV.

The chain has TRBV19 and TRBJ2-3; 10 nucleotides line up with TRBD1. The CDR3 length is 15 residues. Per germline, CDR1 LNHDA and CDR2 SQIVND (reference sequence). The V gene end was trimmed by 10 bases and the J gene end by 5 bases; junction bases not matched to a gene: 12. CDR3 DNA sequence: TGTGCCACCTCCTACCGGGACAGGGGCGTAGATACGCAGTATTTT. It specifies CATSYRDRGVDTQYF.

The chain combines TRBV7-2 with TRBJ1-4; D ambiguous. Germline V gene sequence: CDR1 SGHTA, CDR2 FQGNSA. This CDR3 comprises 15 residues. Trimming pared 2 bases from V and 0 bases from J, leaving 7 bases between. The CDR3 bases are TGTGCCAGCAGCTTAACACAGCCAACTAATGAAAAACTGTTTTTT. Protein: CASSLTQPTNEKLFF.

Only a few counts were recorded for this clonotype. The V and J genes are TRBV18 and TRBJ1-1; D is unclear. Germline CDR1 reads KGHSH; CDR2 reads LQKENI. The CDR3 loop spans 13 amino acids. V gave up 3 bases and J gave up 3 bases, with 8 bases separating them. This CDR3 is CASSPRSDTEAFF. Written as DNA, the CDR3 is TGTGCCAGCTCACCCCGGTCGGACACTGAAGCTTTCTTT.

The rearrangement links TRBV28 to TRBJ2-7, with D perhaps matching TRBD2 (7 bases). Looked up from germline, CDR1 is MDHEN and CDR2 is SYDVKM. The CDR3 contains 15 residues. With 5 bases removed from V and 6 bases from J, the gap between germline ends came to 20 bases. This CDR3 reads CASSGGGALASEQYF. Here the CDR3 DNA reads TGTGCCAGCAGTGGGGGGGGGGCCTTGGCGAGCGAGCAGTACTTC.

This clonotype turned up a few times. The rearrangement uses TRBV7-9 and TRBJ2-1; D may match TRBD1 or TRBD2 (5 bases each). The CDR3 extends over 14 amino acids. V was shortened by 0 bases and J by 2 bases, with 5 bases between the two germline ends. Germline assignment: CDR1 SEHNR and CDR2 FQNEAQ (reference sequence). The CDR3 region is CASSLAGAYNEQFF. Here the CDR3 DNA reads TGTGCCAGCAGCTTAGCGGGGGCCTACAATGAGCAGTTCTTC.

This clonotype has just a few counts. This chain uses TRBV6-5 with TRBJ2-7; 8 positions match TRBD2. J was trimmed by 3 bases and V by 2 bases; bases with no gene match: 15. CDR3 length: 18 amino acids. CDR1 and CDR2 (germline): MNHEY, SVGAGI. The CDR3 DNA reads as TGTGCCAGCAGTTACCTCGGCCAGGGCCGGGGGGGGTACTACGAGCAGTACTTC. It is translated as CASSYLGQGRGGYYEQYF.

By share, this clonotype ranks as medium-sized. The V call is TRBV29-1, the J call TRBJ1-1; D remains ambiguous. The germline CDR1 and CDR2 sequences are SQVTM and ANQGSEA. This CDR3 region has 13 residues. V lost 7 bases and J lost 2, with 14 bases in between. CDR3: CSATSRPNTEAFF. The CDR3 DNA follows: TGCAGCGCCACCAGCAGGCCTAACACTGAAGCTTTCTTT.

V usage is TRBV4-1 and J usage is TRBJ2-3; 13 bases fit TRBD2. Looked up from germline, CDR1 is MGHRA and CDR2 is YSYEKL. This CDR3 has 18 residues. With 4 bases clipped from V and 2 bases from J, the junction kept 9 bases outside the gene matches. The CDR3 loop is CASSPGTSGVDYTDTQYF. CDR3 DNA sequence: TGCGCCAGCAGCCCCGGGACTAGCGGGGTGGATTACACAGATACGCAGTATTTT.

The chain links TRBV7-9 to TRBJ2-7, with D maybe TRBD2 (7 bases). Germline CDR1 and CDR2: SEHNR and FQNEAQ (reference sequence). The ends were cut back, 5 bases at V and 2 bases at J, with 13 bases in the middle. The CDR3 totals 14 residues. The CDR3 DNA sequence: TGTGCCAGCAGCACAACCGGGGGGCCCTACGAGCAGTACTTC. It specifies CASSTTGGPYEQYF.